The clone carrying this T cell receptor beta chain was detected only a few times. Antigen specificity is unknown. The data are from a study of CD8 T cells in ankylosing spondylitis. Points from the study as a whole: Characteristic, it appeared, of ankylosing spondylitis blood was a TCR beta motif of several highly homologous variants. Disease-associated clones were CD8+ and fairly uncommon in peripheral blood.

MiXCR, run by TCRdb on the 5' RACE reads, gives a single entry per CDR3 protein. Of about 340,000 distinct CDR3 sequences listed, around 7.6% are singletons. The sequenced sample consisted of blood, either unsorted or a sorted T cell fraction (not recorded which). The sequence was collected from a male donor with ankylosing spondylitis.

CDR3 in amino acids: CASSYRTSRTDTQYF. DNA for the CDR3: TGTGCCAGCAGTTATAGGACTAGCAGGACCGATACGCAGTATTTT. The rearrangement links TRBV6-5 to TRBJ2-3; 8 nucleotides line up with TRBD2. CDR3 length: 15 residues. V dropped 3 bases and J dropped 6; count of bases not matched to a gene: 8. Germline CDR1 is MNHEY and CDR2 is SVGAGI.